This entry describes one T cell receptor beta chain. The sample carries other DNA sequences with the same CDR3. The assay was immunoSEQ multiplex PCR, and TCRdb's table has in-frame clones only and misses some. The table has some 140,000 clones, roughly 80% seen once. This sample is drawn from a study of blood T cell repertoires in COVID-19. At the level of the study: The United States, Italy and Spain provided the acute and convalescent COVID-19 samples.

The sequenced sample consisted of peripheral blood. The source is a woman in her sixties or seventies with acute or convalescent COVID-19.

Here the CDR3 reads CASSRTGGNQPQHF. For the CDR3, the DNA is TGTGCCAGCAGCCGTACAGGGGGCAATCAGCCCCAGCATTTT. V and J are TRBV3-1 (or the pseudogene TRBV3-2) and TRBJ1-5; 7 bases fit TRBD1. CDR3 size: 14 residues. Trimming removed 4 bases from V and 2 bases from J; junction bases left unmatched: 2. The V gene's germline CDR1 is LGHDT and CDR2 YNNKEL (reference sequence).